This TCR beta chain was captured by sequencing in a study of T cell responses to AZD1222 COVID-19 vaccine. In the study overall: Second-dose groups at about 4 or about 12 weeks were pooled. Study findings and constraints: Repertoire sampling happened only post peak T cell response. Possibly, clonal diversity was underestimated; donors were largely white British and included more females.

This table comes from immunoSEQ multiplex PCR, and its TCRdb copy is limited to in-frame clones, with some not included. The table has tens of thousands of clones, more than 70% seen once; the top ten hold around 2%. This CDR3 has 14 residues. Germline V gene data show CDR1 as SGHAT and CDR2 as FQNNGV. V was trimmed by 3 bases and J by 5 bases, leaving 13 bases between them. A note on this clone: Its target is unknown.

The rearrangement uses TRBV11-2 and TRBJ2-5, with D possibly TRBD1 on 5 matching bases. Sequences were derived from peripheral blood, sampled on day 0 of AZD1222 vaccination. The receptor was derived from an adult in good health. The CDR3 DNA is TGTGCCAGCAGCTTGGACCCCCCAGGGGAGACCCAGTACTTC. This codes for CASSLDPPGETQYF. The full variable domain, with the rest looked up from reference TRBV11-2 and TRBJ2-5, is EAGVAQSPRYKIIEKRQSVAFWCNPISGHATLYWYQQILGQGPKLLIQFQNNGVVDDSQLPKDRFSAERLKGVDSTLKIQPAKLEDSAVYLCASSLDPPGETQYFGPGTRLLVL.